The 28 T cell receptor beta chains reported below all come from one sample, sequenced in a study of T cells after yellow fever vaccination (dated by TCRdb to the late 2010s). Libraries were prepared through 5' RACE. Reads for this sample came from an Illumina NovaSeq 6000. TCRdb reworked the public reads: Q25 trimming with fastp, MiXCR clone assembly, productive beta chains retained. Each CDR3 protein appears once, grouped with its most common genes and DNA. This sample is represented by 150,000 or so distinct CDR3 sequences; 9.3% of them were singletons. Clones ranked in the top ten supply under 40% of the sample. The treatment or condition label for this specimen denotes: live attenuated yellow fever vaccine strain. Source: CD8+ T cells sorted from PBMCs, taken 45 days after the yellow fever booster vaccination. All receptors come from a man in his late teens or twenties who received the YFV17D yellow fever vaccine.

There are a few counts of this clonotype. In DNA form, the CDR3 reads TGTGCCAGCAGCTTAACTAGCGGGGTTTGGGCAGATACGCAGTATTTT. Translated, it gives CASSLTSGVWADTQYF. The chain joins TRBV7-2 to TRBJ2-3; 10 bases line up with TRBD2. Losses at the gene ends were 2 bases for V and 4 bases for J; bases not matched to a gene: 6. The CDR3 is 16 amino acids. The V gene's germline CDR1 is SGHTA and CDR2 FQGNSA.

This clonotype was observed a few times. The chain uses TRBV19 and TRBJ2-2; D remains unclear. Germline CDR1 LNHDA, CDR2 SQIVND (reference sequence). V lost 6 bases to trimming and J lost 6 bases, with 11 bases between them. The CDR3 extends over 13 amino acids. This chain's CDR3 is CASSRLPAGELFF. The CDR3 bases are TGTGCCAGTAGCCGGCTGCCCGCCGGGGAGCTGTTTTTT.

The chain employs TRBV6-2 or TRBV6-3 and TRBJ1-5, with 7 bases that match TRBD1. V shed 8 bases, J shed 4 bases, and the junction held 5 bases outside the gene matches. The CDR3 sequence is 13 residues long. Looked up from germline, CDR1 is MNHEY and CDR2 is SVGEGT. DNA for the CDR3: TGTGCCAGCGTCACAGGGGAGAATCAGCCCCAGCATTTT. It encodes CASVTGENQPQHF.

The CDR3 protein is CACYQPGAREQYV. CDR3 DNA: TGTGCCTGCTACCAGCCGGGGGCGAGAGAGCAGTACGTC. This rearrangement joins TRBV6-2 or TRBV6-3 to TRBJ2-7, with D perhaps given as TRBD1 or TRBD2 (6 bases each). V lost 11 bases and J 7 bases, leaving 21 bases between the germline ends. This CDR3 has 13 residues. Germline CDR1 and CDR2: MNHEY and SVGEGT.

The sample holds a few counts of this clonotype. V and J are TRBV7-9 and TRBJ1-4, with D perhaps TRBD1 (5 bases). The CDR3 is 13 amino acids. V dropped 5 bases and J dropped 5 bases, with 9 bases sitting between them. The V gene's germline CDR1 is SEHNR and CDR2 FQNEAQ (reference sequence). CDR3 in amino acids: CASSKTENEKLFF. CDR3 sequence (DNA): TGTGCCAGCAGCAAGACAGAGAATGAAAAACTGTTTTTT.

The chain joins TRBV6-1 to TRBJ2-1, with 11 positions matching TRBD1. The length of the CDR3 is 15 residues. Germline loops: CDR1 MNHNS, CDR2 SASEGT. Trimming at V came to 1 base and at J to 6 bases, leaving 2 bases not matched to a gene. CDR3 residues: CASSEVGTGGNEQFF. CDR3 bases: TGTGCCAGCAGTGAAGTCGGGACAGGGGGCAATGAGCAGTTCTTC.

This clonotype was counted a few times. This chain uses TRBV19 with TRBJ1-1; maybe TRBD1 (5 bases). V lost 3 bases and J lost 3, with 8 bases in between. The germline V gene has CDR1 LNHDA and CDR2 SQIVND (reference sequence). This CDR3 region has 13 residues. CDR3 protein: CASSISGDTEAFF. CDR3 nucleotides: TGTGCCAGTAGTATTTCGGGGGACACTGAAGCTTTCTTT.

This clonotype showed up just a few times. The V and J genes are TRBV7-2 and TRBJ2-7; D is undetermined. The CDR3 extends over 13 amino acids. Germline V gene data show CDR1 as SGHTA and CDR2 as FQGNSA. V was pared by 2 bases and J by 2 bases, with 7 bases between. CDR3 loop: CASSLSPAYEQYV. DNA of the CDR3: TGTGCCAGCAGCTTAAGCCCAGCCTACGAGCAGTACGTC.

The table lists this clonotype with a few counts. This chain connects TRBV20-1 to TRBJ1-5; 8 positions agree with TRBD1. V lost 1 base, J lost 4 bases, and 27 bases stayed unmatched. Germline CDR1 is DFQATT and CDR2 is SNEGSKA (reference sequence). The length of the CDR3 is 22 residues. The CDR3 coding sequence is TGCAGTGCTAGAGGTTTTCCTCAACCCCCGAGACAGGGGTTGGGGGATAATCAGCCCCAGCATTTT. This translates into CSARGFPQPPRQGLGDNQPQHF.

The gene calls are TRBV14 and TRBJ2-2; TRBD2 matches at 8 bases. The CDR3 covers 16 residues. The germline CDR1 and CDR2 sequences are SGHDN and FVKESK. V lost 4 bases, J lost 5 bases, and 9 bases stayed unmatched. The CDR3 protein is CASSRTSGGGTGELFF. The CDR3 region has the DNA TGTGCCAGCAGCCGAACTAGCGGAGGTGGGACCGGGGAGCTGTTTTTT.

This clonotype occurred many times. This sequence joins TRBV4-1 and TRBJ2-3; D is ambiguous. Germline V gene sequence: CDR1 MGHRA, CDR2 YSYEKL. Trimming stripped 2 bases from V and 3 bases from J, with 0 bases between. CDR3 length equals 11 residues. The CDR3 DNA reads TGCGCCAGCAGCCAAACAGATACGCAGTATTTT. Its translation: CASSQTDTQYF.

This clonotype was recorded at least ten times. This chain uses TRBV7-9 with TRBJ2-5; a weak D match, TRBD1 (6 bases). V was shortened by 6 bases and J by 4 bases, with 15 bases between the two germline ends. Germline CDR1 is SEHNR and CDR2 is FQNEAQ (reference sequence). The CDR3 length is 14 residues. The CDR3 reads CASRTQGLVETQYF. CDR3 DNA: TGTGCCAGCAGGACGCAGGGGCTGGTAGAGACCCAGTACTTC.

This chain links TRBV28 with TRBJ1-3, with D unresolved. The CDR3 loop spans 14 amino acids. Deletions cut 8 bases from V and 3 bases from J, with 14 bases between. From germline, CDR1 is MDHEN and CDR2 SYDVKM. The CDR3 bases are TGTGCCAGCTCCGACGAGGGAGGTGGAAACACCATATATTTT. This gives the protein CASSDEGGGNTIYF.

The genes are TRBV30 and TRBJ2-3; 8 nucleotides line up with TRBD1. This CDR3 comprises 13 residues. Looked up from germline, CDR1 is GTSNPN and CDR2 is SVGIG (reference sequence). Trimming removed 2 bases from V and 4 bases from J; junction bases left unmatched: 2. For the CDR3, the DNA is TGTGCCTGGAGTACAGGGGGTCCAGATACGCAGTATTTT. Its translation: CAWSTGGPDTQYF.

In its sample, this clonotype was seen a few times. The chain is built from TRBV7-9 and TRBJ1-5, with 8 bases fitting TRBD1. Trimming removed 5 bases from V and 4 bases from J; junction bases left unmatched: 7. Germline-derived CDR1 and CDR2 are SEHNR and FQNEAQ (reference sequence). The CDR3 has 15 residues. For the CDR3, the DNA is TGTGCCAGCAGCGAGGACAGGGCGGGTAATCAGCCCCAGCATTTT. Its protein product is CASSEDRAGNQPQHF.

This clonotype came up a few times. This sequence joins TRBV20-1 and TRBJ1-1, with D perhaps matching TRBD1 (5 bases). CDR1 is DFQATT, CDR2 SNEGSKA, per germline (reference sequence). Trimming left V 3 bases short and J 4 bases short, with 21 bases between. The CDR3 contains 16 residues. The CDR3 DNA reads TGCAGTGCTAGTGGTCCCGGTGCAGGGTCGGGCACTGAAGCTTTCTTT. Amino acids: CSASGPGAGSGTEAFF.

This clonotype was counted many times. The CDR3 region is CASSWGLAGNNEQFF. The CDR3 coding sequence is TGTGCCAGCAGCTGGGGACTAGCGGGGAACAATGAGCAGTTCTTC. The chain uses TRBV7-2 and TRBJ2-1, with 13 bases fitting TRBD2. The V segment lost 4 bases and the J segment 5 bases; nucleotides outside the gene matches: 2. Germline-derived CDR1 and CDR2 are SGHTA and FQGNSA. This CDR3 is built from 15 residues. Complete variable domain (other parts from reference TRBV7-2 and TRBJ2-1): GAGVSQSPSNKVTEKGKDVELRCDPISGHTALYWYRQSLGQGLEFLIYFQGNSAPDKSGLPSDRFSAERTGGSVSTLTIQRTQQEDSAVYLCASSWGLAGNNEQFFGPGTRLTVL.

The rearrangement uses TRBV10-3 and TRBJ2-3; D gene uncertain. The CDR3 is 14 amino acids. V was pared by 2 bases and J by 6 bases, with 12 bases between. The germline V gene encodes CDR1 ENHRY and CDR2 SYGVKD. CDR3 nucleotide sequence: TGTGCCATCAGTGAGCTAGGACCCGCGGATACGCAGTATTTT. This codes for CAISELGPADTQYF.

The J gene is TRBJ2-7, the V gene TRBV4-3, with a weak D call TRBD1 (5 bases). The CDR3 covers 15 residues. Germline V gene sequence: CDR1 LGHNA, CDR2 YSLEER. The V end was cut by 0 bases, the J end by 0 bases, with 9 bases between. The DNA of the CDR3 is TGCGCCAGCAGCCAAGATCTACAGGCCTCCTACGAGCAGTACTTC. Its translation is CASSQDLQASYEQYF.

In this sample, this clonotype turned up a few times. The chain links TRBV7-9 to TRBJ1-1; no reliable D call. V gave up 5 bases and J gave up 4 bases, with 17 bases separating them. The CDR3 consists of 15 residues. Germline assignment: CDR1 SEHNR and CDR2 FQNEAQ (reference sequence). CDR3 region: CASSIVTSLGTEAFF. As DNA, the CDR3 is TGTGCCAGCAGCATCGTGACAAGCCTGGGCACTGAAGCTTTCTTT.

This CDR3 is CASSLTSGGAAGETQYF. CDR3 in DNA: TGTGCCAGCAGCTTAACTAGCGGGGGGGCCGCAGGGGAGACCCAGTACTTC. The J gene is TRBJ2-5, the V gene TRBV11-2; 13 bases fit TRBD2. Germline V gives CDR1 SGHAT, CDR2 FQNNGV. The CDR3 extends over 17 amino acids. The V segment lost 2 bases and the J segment 5 bases; nucleotides outside the gene matches: 8.

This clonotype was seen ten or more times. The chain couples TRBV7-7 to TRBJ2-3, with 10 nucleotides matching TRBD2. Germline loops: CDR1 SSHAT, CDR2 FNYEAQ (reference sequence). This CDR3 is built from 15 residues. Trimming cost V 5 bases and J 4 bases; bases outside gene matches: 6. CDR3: CASSPAGGRSDTQYF. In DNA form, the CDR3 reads TGTGCCAGCAGCCCAGCGGGGGGGCGATCAGATACGCAGTATTTT.

The CDR3 loop reads CATTRARDSYNEQFF. CDR3 sequence (DNA): TGTGCCACCACCAGAGCCCGGGACTCCTACAATGAGCAGTTCTTC. The genes are TRBV6-1 and TRBJ2-1, with D possibly being TRBD2 (5 bases). Germline V gene data show CDR1 as MNHNS and CDR2 as SASEGT. The CDR3 totals 15 residues. With 10 bases removed from V and 0 bases from J, the gap between germline ends came to 16 bases.

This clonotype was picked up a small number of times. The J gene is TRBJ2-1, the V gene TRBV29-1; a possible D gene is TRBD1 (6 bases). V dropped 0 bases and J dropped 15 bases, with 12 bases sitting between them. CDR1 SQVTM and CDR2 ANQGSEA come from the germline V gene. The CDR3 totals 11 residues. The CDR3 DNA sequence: TGCAGCGTTGAAGATAAGGGGGTTCCGTTCTTC. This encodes CSVEDKGVPFF.

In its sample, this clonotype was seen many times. This CDR3 reads CSVVGTRPEAFF. DNA for the CDR3: TGCAGCGTCGTGGGGACTAGGCCTGAAGCTTTCTTT. V is TRBV29-1 and J is TRBJ1-1; D may be TRBD1 (5 bases). CDR1 SQVTM and CDR2 ANQGSEA come from the germline V gene. The CDR3 runs 12 residues. Between the trimmed V and J ends, which lost 6 bases and 6 bases, there was a span of 14 bases.

The CDR3 loop reads CSVHRMGTEAFF. The DNA of the CDR3 is TGCAGCGTGCACAGGATGGGCACTGAAGCTTTCTTT. The chain links TRBV29-1 to TRBJ1-1, with TRBD1 as a possible D gene (5 bases). Germline V gene lookup returns CDR1 SQVTM and CDR2 ANQGSEA. Between the trimmed V and J ends, which lost 6 bases and 4 bases, there was a span of 12 bases. This CDR3 region has 12 residues. Looking up the rest from reference TRBV29-1 and TRBJ1-1 gives the full variable domain: SAVISQKPSRDICQRGTSLTIQCQVDSQVTMMFWYRQQPGQSLTLIATANQGSEATYESGFVIDKFPISRPNLTFSTLTVSNMSPEDSSIYLCSVHRMGTEAFFGQGTRLTVV.

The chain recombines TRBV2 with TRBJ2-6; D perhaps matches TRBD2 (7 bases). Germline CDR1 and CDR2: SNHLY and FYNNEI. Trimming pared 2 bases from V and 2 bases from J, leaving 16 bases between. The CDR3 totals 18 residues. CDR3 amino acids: CASSERQGGVAGANVLTF. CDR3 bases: TGTGCCAGCAGTGAACGTCAAGGGGGGGTTGCTGGGGCCAACGTCCTGACTTTC.

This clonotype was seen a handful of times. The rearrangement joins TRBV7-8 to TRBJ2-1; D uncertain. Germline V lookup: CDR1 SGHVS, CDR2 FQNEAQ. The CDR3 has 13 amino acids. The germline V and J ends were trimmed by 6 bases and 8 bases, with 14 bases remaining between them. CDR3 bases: TGTGCCAGCAGGCCTTCCCCCTCGTATGAGCAGTTCTTC. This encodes CASRPSPSYEQFF. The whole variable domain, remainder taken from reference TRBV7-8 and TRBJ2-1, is GAGVSQSPRYKVAKRGQDVALRCDPISGHVSLFWYQQALGQGPEFLTYFQNEAQLDKSGLPSDRFFAERPEGSVSTLKIQRTQQEDSAVYLCASRPSPSYEQFFGPGTRLTVL.